One and the same sample provided the 23 T cell receptor beta chains below, sequenced in a study of T cells in localized non-small cell lung cancer (dated by TCRdb to 2020 to 2021). The library was prepared using the immunoSEQ multiplex PCR assay. Imported from immuneACCESS, the table was reduced by TCRdb to in-frame sequences with V and J called. These copies leave out some clones; in studies compared against another copy, an unresolved V gene accounts for under half, and the cause of the remainder is not known. This sample has 70,000 to 80,000 clones in its table, and approximately 90% of those were observed once. The top ten clonotypes cover 20% to 25% of the sample. The sample was peripheral blood, taken before any cancer treatment. These receptors originate from a woman aged 40-69 years with stage I squamous cell lung carcinoma.

The V and J genes are TRBV19 and TRBJ2-2; D ambiguous. V lost 1 base to trimming and J lost 6 bases, with 6 bases between them. Germline V gene lookup returns CDR1 LNHDA and CDR2 SQIVND (reference sequence). The CDR3 is 13 amino acids. CDR3 protein: CASSIAWAGELFF. In DNA form, the CDR3 reads TGTGCCAGTAGTATAGCCTGGGCCGGGGAGCTGTTTTTT.

A few counts support this clone. V and J are TRBV15 and TRBJ1-2; TRBD1 aligns across 10 bases. V lost 0 bases, J lost 5 bases, and 6 bases stayed unmatched. Germline CDR1 is LNHNV and CDR2 is YYDKDF (reference sequence). The CDR3 covers 16 residues. The CDR3 is CATSRDLTGGQYGYTF. Here the CDR3 DNA reads TGTGCCACCAGCAGAGATCTGACAGGGGGCCAGTATGGCTACACCTTC.

The rearrangement links TRBV2 to TRBJ1-2, with D maybe TRBD1 (6 bases). Germline V gene lookup returns CDR1 SNHLY and CDR2 FYNNEI. The CDR3 has 14 residues. Trimming took off 6 bases at V and 8 bases at J, with 19 bases between the two ends. CDR3 amino acids: CASSLGTGMSGYTF. The CDR3, as DNA: TGTGCCAGCAGCTTGGGAACAGGGATGAGCGGCTACACCTTC.

The V and J genes are TRBV19 and TRBJ2-7; TRBD1 matches at 7 bases. After removal of 2 bases from V and 4 bases from J, the junction contained 5 bases not matched to a gene. Per the germline V gene, CDR1 is LNHDA and CDR2 is SQIVND (reference sequence). This CDR3 comprises 14 residues. CDR3 nucleotide sequence: TGTGCCAGTAGTATAAAACAGGGGATATACGAGCAGTACTTC. Encoded protein: CASSIKQGIYEQYF.

This CDR3 is CASSEASPGELFF. The CDR3 DNA reads as TGTGCCAGCAGTGAGGCTAGCCCCGGGGAGCTGTTTTTT. The chain recombines TRBV6-4 with TRBJ2-2, with D maybe TRBD2 (5 bases). V was cut by 3 bases and J by 6 bases, with 8 bases left in between. The CDR3 is 13 amino acids. Germline V gene data show CDR1 as MRHNA and CDR2 as SNTAGT.

V usage is TRBV7-3 and J usage is TRBJ2-2; the D is unclear. Deletions cut 5 bases from V and 4 bases from J, with 11 bases between. This CDR3 contains 14 residues. Germline V CDR1 and CDR2: SGHTA, FQGTGA. The CDR3 reads CASSLSIGTGELFF. In DNA form, the CDR3 reads TGTGCCAGCAGCCTTTCAATTGGCACCGGGGAGCTGTTTTTT.

The chain couples TRBV6-4 to TRBJ1-1; D possibly corresponds to TRBD1 (6 bases). With 4 bases removed from V and 1 base from J, the gap between germline ends came to 7 bases. The CDR3 sequence is 13 residues long. Germline assignment: CDR1 MRHNA and CDR2 SNTAGT. CDR3 amino acids: CASSVQGNTEAFF. CDR3 DNA sequence: TGTGCCAGCAGTGTACAGGGGAACACTGAAGCTTTCTTT.

J is TRBJ1-1 and V is TRBV2; 7 bases are a match to TRBD1. The CDR3 is 18 amino acids. Germline lookup yields CDR1 SNHLY and CDR2 FYNNEI. V was clipped by 1 base and J by 0 bases; unmatched bases: 11. CDR3: CASSEGRRRGLVNTEAFF. CDR3 sequence (DNA): TGTGCCAGCAGTGAAGGACGGCGGAGGGGGCTAGTGAACACTGAAGCTTTCTTT.

Comments on this clone: At one end the junction does not follow the germline gene, possibly because of a read error. The gene calls are TRBV7-7 and TRBJ2-2; D remains ambiguous. Per germline, CDR1 SSHAT and CDR2 FNYEAQ (reference sequence). The CDR3 extends over 13 amino acids. The CDR3 is CASSPGNTGELFF. CDR3 nucleotides: TGTGCTAGCAGCCCCGGGAACACCGGGGAGCTGTTTTTT. The variable domain in full, with the rest retrieved from reference TRBV7-7 and TRBJ2-2, is GAGVSQSPRYKVTKRGQDVTLRCDPISSHATLYWYQQALGQGPEFLTYFNYEAQPDKSGLPSDRFSAERPEGSISTLTIQRTEQRDSAMYRCASSPGNTGELFFGEGSRLTVL.

The chain employs TRBV7-9 and TRBJ1-1, with 7 bases matching TRBD1. CDR3 length: 13 amino acids. J lost 4 bases, V lost 2 bases, and 1 base had no gene match. CDR1 and CDR2 from the germline V gene are SEHNR and FQNEAQ (reference sequence). CDR3: CASSLSGGTEAFF. CDR3 in DNA: TGTGCCAGCAGCTTATCAGGGGGCACTGAAGCTTTCTTT.

This chain connects TRBV7-2 to TRBJ2-5; 9 nucleotides align to TRBD2. Germline V gene data show CDR1 as SGHTA and CDR2 as FQGNSA. Germline trimming cut 1 base from V and 8 bases from J; bases unmatched to any gene: 11. The length of the CDR3 is 16 residues. The CDR3 region is CASSLGGLGAGGTQYF. CDR3 DNA sequence: TGTGCCAGCAGCTTAGGAGGTTTGGGAGCGGGGGGTACCCAGTACTTC. Variable domain in full (rest from reference TRBV7-2 and TRBJ2-5): GAGVSQSPSNKVTEKGKDVELRCDPISGHTALYWYRQSLGQGLEFLIYFQGNSAPDKSGLPSDRFSAERTGGSVSTLTIQRTQQEDSAVYLCASSLGGLGAGGTQYFGPGTRLLVL.

The chain couples TRBV28 to TRBJ1-2; 7 nucleotides agree with TRBD1. Germline trimming cut 2 bases from V and 4 bases from J; bases unmatched to any gene: 4. CDR1 MDHEN and CDR2 SYDVKM come from the germline V gene. CDR3 size: 14 residues. The CDR3 DNA reads as TGTGCCAGCAGTTTACCTGGGACAGCCTATGGCTACACCTTC. It yields the protein CASSLPGTAYGYTF.

This clone was seen a single time. This chain connects TRBV15 to TRBJ1-1; D gene uncertain. The CDR3 contains 12 residues. Germline lookup yields CDR1 LNHNV and CDR2 YYDKDF (reference sequence). Trimming took 1 base from V and 4 from J, leaving 4 bases between them. The DNA of the CDR3 is TGTGCCACCAGCAGAGCGGGCACTGAAGCTTTCTTT. Translated, it gives CATSRAGTEAFF.

A single count supports this clone. The rearrangement joins TRBV5-1 to TRBJ2-3, with D possibly TRBD2 on 5 matching bases. The V end was cut by 0 bases, the J end by 1 base, with 9 bases between. Germline lookup yields CDR1 SGHRS and CDR2 YFSETQ. There are 15 residues in the CDR3. This CDR3 is CASSLDNGGTDTQYF. The CDR3 DNA follows: TGCGCCAGCAGCTTGGACAACGGGGGCACAGATACGCAGTATTTT.

The rearrangement uses TRBV20-1 and TRBJ1-4; D gene ambiguous. V lost 4 bases and J lost 2, with 2 bases in between. Germline CDR1 is DFQATT and CDR2 is SNEGSKA (reference sequence). The CDR3 contains 11 residues. The DNA for the CDR3 is TGCAGTGCTAAGACTAATGAAAAACTGTTTTTT. This encodes CSAKTNEKLFF.

The chain links TRBV6-5 to TRBJ2-7; 9 bases fit TRBD1. V trimming: 6 bases; J trimming: 0 bases; junction bases outside the gene matches: 6. The CDR3 runs to 15 residues. Germline V gene sequence: CDR1 MNHEY, CDR2 SVGAGI. CDR3 sequence (DNA): TGTGCCAGCAGATCGCCGGGACAGGGCTCCTACGAGCAGTACTTC. Its translation: CASRSPGQGSYEQYF.

Details on this clone: One end of the junction is discordant with germline, which a read error may explain. The chain links TRBV6-5 to TRBJ2-3, with D possibly matching TRBD2 (5 bases). The CDR3 is made up of 15 amino acids. The germline CDR1 and CDR2 sequences are MNHEY and SVGAGI. The CDR3 DNA is TGTGCCAGCAGTTACTCCCGGGGTAGCACATATACGCAGTATTTT. This codes for CASSYSRGSTYTQYF.

The chain uses TRBV4-1 and TRBJ1-1, with a tentative D call TRBD1 (5 bases). Deletions cut 8 bases from V and 6 bases from J, with 16 bases between. Germline CDR1 and CDR2: MGHRA and YSYEKL. CDR3 length equals 13 residues. The CDR3 here is CASRGGVVAEAFF. CDR3 DNA: TGCGCCAGCCGTGGGGGAGTAGTCGCTGAAGCTTTCTTT.

The J gene is TRBJ2-7, the V gene TRBV5-6, with TRBD1 identical over 7 bases. Germline assignment: CDR1 SGHDT and CDR2 YYEEEE. V shed 1 base, J shed 3 bases, and the junction held 7 bases outside the gene matches. CDR3 length: 15 residues. This chain's CDR3 is CASSLTGVANYEQYF. CDR3 DNA sequence: TGTGCCAGCAGCTTGACAGGGGTAGCCAACTACGAGCAGTACTTC.

The chain has TRBV2 and TRBJ2-3, with 8 bases aligning to TRBD2. The V segment lost 6 bases and the J segment 3 bases; nucleotides outside the gene matches: 2. Germline CDR1 reads SNHLY; CDR2 reads FYNNEI. The CDR3 contains 13 residues. The CDR3 DNA is TGTGCCAGCAGGAGCGGGGGAACAGATACGCAGTATTTT. Encoded protein: CASRSGGTDTQYF.

Worth noting for this clone: The same CDR3 also results from other DNA sequences found in this sample. The chain combines TRBV30 with TRBJ1-3; D not resolved. The CDR3 has 14 amino acids. V was cut by 0 bases and J by 1 base, with 7 bases left in between. The germline V gene has CDR1 GTSNPN and CDR2 SVGIG (reference sequence). For the CDR3, the DNA is TGTGCCTGGAGTGTTGGGGTTTCTGGAAACACCATATATTTT. This gives the protein CAWSVGVSGNTIYF. Full variable domain (rest looked up from reference TRBV30 and TRBJ1-3): SQTIHQWPATLVQPVGSPLSLECTVEGTSNPNLYWYRQAAGRGLQLLFYSVGIGQISSEVPQNLSASRPQDRQFILSSKKLLLSDSGFYLCAWSVGVSGNTIYFGEGSWLTVV.

The chain recombines TRBV30 with TRBJ1-2, with TRBD1 as a possible D gene (5 bases). Germline loops: CDR1 GTSNPN, CDR2 SVGIG (reference sequence). CDR3 size: 12 residues. The V and J ends lost 4 bases and 0 bases respectively, with 6 bases between them. The CDR3 loop reads CAWTGSNYGYTF. CDR3 sequence (DNA): TGTGCCTGGACAGGGTCTAACTATGGCTACACCTTC.

The rearrangement joins TRBV5-1 to TRBJ2-7; 11 positions agree with TRBD2. The CDR3 has 16 residues. V was pared by 3 bases and J by 2 bases, with 7 bases of the junction left unmatched. Germline CDR1 SGHRS, CDR2 YFSETQ. The CDR3 loop is CASSSTSSGGTYEQYF. The DNA of the CDR3 is TGCGCCAGCAGCTCCACATCTAGCGGGGGGACCTACGAGCAGTACTTC. The full variable domain, rest sourced from reference TRBV5-1 and TRBJ2-7, is KAGVTQTPRYLIKTRGQQVTLSCSPISGHRSVSWYQQTPGQGLQFLFEYFSETQRNKGNFPGRFSGRQFSNSRSEMNVSTLELGDSALYLCASSSTSSGGTYEQYFGPGTRLTVT.